These 27 T cell receptor beta chains came from one sample sequenced in a study of T cell responses to AZD1222 COVID-19 vaccine. TCRdb's copy holds only in-frame clones and misses some; the assay was immunoSEQ multiplex PCR. The sample includes about 170,000 clones, roughly nine tenths of them seen just once. The sample consisted of peripheral blood, taken 28 days after the second AZD1222 dose. These receptors came from an adult who received the AZD1222 COVID-19 vaccine.

The gene calls are TRBV7-2 and TRBJ2-7, with a tentative D call TRBD1 (5 bases). Germline assignment: CDR1 SGHTA and CDR2 FQGNSA. This CDR3 contains 16 residues. Trimming took off 5 bases at V and 2 bases at J, with 19 bases between the two ends. CDR3 region: CASSPYPPDSPYEQYF. The CDR3 region has the DNA TGTGCCAGCAGCCCTTATCCCCCCGACAGTCCCTACGAGCAGTACTTC. Based on the CDR3 plus reference TRBV7-2 and TRBJ2-7, the full variable domain is GAGVSQSPSNKVTEKGKDVELRCDPISGHTALYWYRQSLGQGLEFLIYFQGNSAPDKSGLPSDRFSAERTGGSVSTLTIQRTQQEDSAVYLCASSPYPPDSPYEQYFGPGTRLTVT.

The chain couples TRBV19 to TRBJ1-2; D unresolved. The CDR3 is made up of 14 amino acids. Trimming pared 5 bases from V and 0 bases from J, leaving 10 bases between. Germline V gene data show CDR1 as LNHDA and CDR2 as SQIVND (reference sequence). As DNA, the CDR3 is TGTGCCAGTAGTCCCCTCGGCCCTAACTATGGCTACACCTTC. As protein: CASSPLGPNYGYTF.

The sample holds one count of this clone. This chain connects TRBV5-4 to TRBJ2-2; TRBD1 agrees at 7 bases. The germline V gene has CDR1 SGHNT and CDR2 YYREEE (reference sequence). The CDR3 runs to 14 residues. J gave up 7 bases and V 4 bases, and 7 bases lay outside the gene matches. The CDR3 protein is CASSRLQGLGELFF. CDR3 coding DNA: TGTGCCAGCAGCCGCCTACAGGGGCTCGGGGAGCTGTTTTTT.

Written as DNA, the CDR3 is TGTGCCAGCAGTTACTCGGCCGGGTCTGGAAACACCATATATTTT. Protein product: CASSYSAGSGNTIYF. The V and J genes are TRBV6-5 and TRBJ1-3; D uncertain. The V and J ends lost 0 bases and 1 base respectively, with 7 bases between them. The CDR3 extends over 15 amino acids. Germline V lookup: CDR1 MNHEY, CDR2 SVGAGI.

This clone has more than one count but fewer than ten. The CDR3 loop is CASSRREDTEAFF. CDR3 in DNA: TGTGCCAGCAGCCGCCGGGAGGACACTGAAGCTTTCTTT. The V gene is TRBV3-1 (or the pseudogene TRBV3-2), the J gene TRBJ1-1; no firm D call. This CDR3 has 13 residues. The germline V gene encodes CDR1 LGHDT and CDR2 YNNKEL (reference sequence). Trimming shortened V by 4 bases and J by 3 bases, and 9 bases separated the two germline ends.

The chain joins TRBV6-5 to TRBJ1-1; no definite D call. Germline values: CDR1 MNHEY, CDR2 SVGAGI. There are 14 residues in the CDR3. Trimming removed 3 bases at V and 1 base at J, with 9 bases between. The CDR3 here is CASSYYDQNTEAFF. The CDR3 nucleotides read TGTGCCAGCAGTTATTACGACCAGAACACTGAAGCTTTCTTT.

The chain employs TRBV2 and TRBJ2-1; a possible D gene is TRBD1 (5 bases). This CDR3 contains 15 residues. Germline CDR1 and CDR2: SNHLY and FYNNEI. V was shortened by 4 bases and J by 4 bases, with 14 bases between the two germline ends. The CDR3 reads CASSVRTPRYNEQFF. In nucleotides, the CDR3 is TGTGCCAGCAGTGTGCGGACACCTCGTTACAATGAGCAGTTCTTC. The full variable domain, with the rest looked up from reference TRBV2 and TRBJ2-1, is EPEVTQTPSHQVTQMGQEVILRCVPISNHLYFYWYRQILGQKVEFLVSFYNNEISEKSEIFDDQFSVERPDGSNFTLKIRSTKLEDSAMYFCASSVRTPRYNEQFFGPGTRLTVL.

This chain uses TRBV15 with TRBJ1-2, with D maybe TRBD1 (6 bases). Germline assignment: CDR1 LNHNV and CDR2 YYDKDF (reference sequence). V was cut by 6 bases and J by 1 base, with 9 bases left in between. CDR3 size: 13 residues. In DNA form, the CDR3 reads TGTGCCACCAGTCCAGGGGATAACTATGGCTACACCTTC. It codes for CATSPGDNYGYTF.

CDR3: CASSLEPAYNEQFF. CDR3 coding DNA: TGTGCCAGCAGCTTGGAGCCCGCTTACAATGAGCAGTTCTTC. J is TRBJ2-1 and V is TRBV5-5; D ambiguous. This CDR3 comprises 14 residues. Trimming shortened V by 0 bases and J by 4 bases, and 8 bases separated the two germline ends. The V gene's germline CDR1 is SGHKS and CDR2 YYEKEE (reference sequence).

This chain joins TRBV5-1 and TRBJ2-3; no reliable D call. V shed 1 base and J shed 4 bases, with 10 bases lying between them. The CDR3 loop spans 14 amino acids. Germline V gives CDR1 SGHRS, CDR2 YFSETQ. The CDR3 sequence: CASSLNPPPDTQYF. For the CDR3, the DNA is TGCGCCAGCAGCTTGAATCCGCCACCAGATACGCAGTATTTT.

There are a few counts of this clone. The V gene is TRBV19, the J gene TRBJ1-2; 7 nucleotides agree with TRBD1. The CDR3 sequence is 15 residues long. J gave up 3 bases and V 10 bases, and 14 bases lay outside the gene matches. In germline, CDR1 is LNHDA, CDR2 SQIVND (reference sequence). This CDR3 is CATTSYRGLDYGYTF. DNA for the CDR3: TGTGCCACAACTTCCTACAGGGGCCTCGACTATGGCTACACCTTC.

V gene TRBV5-1 combines with J gene TRBJ1-1; 8 bases are a match to TRBD1. The CDR3 has 16 residues. V was pared by 2 bases and J by 1 base, with 7 bases of the junction left unmatched. From germline, CDR1 is SGHRS and CDR2 YFSETQ. CDR3 loop: CASSFTGTGTNTEAFF. The CDR3 DNA reads as TGCGCCAGCAGCTTCACCGGGACAGGCACGAACACTGAAGCTTTCTTT.

This clone was detected once. The chain combines TRBV9 with TRBJ1-6; maybe TRBD1 (6 bases). This CDR3 contains 15 residues. Germline V lookup: CDR1 SGDLS, CDR2 YYNGEE. Trimming cost V 4 bases and J 11 bases, with 19 bases left between them. CDR3 nucleotides: TGTGCCAGCAGCTTGACCGGGGGCGGGGGGGCACCCCTCCACTTT. Protein product: CASSLTGGGGAPLHF. Supplemented by reference TRBV9 and TRBJ1-6, the full variable domain reads DSGVTQTPKHLITATGQRVTLRCSPRSGDLSVYWYQQSLDQGLQFLIQYYNGEERAKGNILERFSAQQFPDLHSELNLSSLELGDSALYFCASSLTGGGGAPLHFGNGTRLTVT.

This rearrangement joins TRBV27 to TRBJ1-6; D perhaps matches TRBD1 (5 bases). CDR1 MNHEY and CDR2 SMNVEV come from the germline V gene (reference sequence). The V and J ends lost 0 bases and 10 bases respectively, with 10 bases between them. The CDR3 has 14 amino acids. CDR3 nucleotides: TGTGCCAGCAGTTTATCCGGGGCGGGCTCACCCCTCCACTTT. Amino acid sequence: CASSLSGAGSPLHF.

V usage is TRBV5-6 and J usage is TRBJ1-6, with unresolved D. CDR1 is SGHDT, CDR2 YYEEEE, per germline. Trimming pared 1 base from V and 4 bases from J, leaving 9 bases between. CDR3 length: 15 residues. DNA for the CDR3: TGTGCCAGCAGCTTGCGAGGTCGGTATAATTCACCCCTCCACTTT. Translation: CASSLRGRYNSPLHF.

V usage is TRBV6-5 and J usage is TRBJ1-5, with TRBD1 matching 8 bases. The junction had 3 bases not matched to a gene; V was cut back by 6 bases and J by 5 bases. Germline V lookup: CDR1 MNHEY, CDR2 SVGAGI. The CDR3 sequence is 13 residues long. The CDR3 region is CASRQGEYQPQHF. The CDR3 coding sequence is TGTGCCAGCAGACAGGGGGAATATCAGCCCCAGCATTTT.

The chain links TRBV7-2 to TRBJ1-2; 9 bases fit TRBD1. Germline values: CDR1 SGHTA, CDR2 FQGNSA. The ends lost 4 bases at V and 5 bases at J; junction bases unmatched: 2. The CDR3 contains 13 residues. Here the CDR3 DNA reads TGTGCCAGCAGCTGGGACAGGGTATATGGCTACACCTTC. Translation gives CASSWDRVYGYTF.

This chain connects TRBV4-1 to TRBJ2-2, with 10 bases aligning to TRBD1. The trim removed 3 bases at V and 7 bases at J, leaving 8 bases unmatched. CDR3 length equals 16 residues. Looked up from germline, CDR1 is MGHRA and CDR2 is YSYEKL. DNA for the CDR3: TGCGCCAGCAGCCAGCCCTTGGGACAGGGGAACGGGGAGCTGTTTTTT. As protein: CASSQPLGQGNGELFF.

This chain joins TRBV5-6 and TRBJ2-7; D is perhaps TRBD1 or TRBD2 (5 bases each). CDR1 SGHDT and CDR2 YYEEEE come from the germline V gene. This CDR3 region has 15 residues. V gave up 2 bases and J gave up 0 bases, with 12 bases separating them. Written as DNA, the CDR3 is TGTGCCAGCAGCTTCGGGGCCAGACCCTCCTACGAGCAGTACTTC. It yields the protein CASSFGARPSYEQYF.

The chain carries TRBV5-1 and TRBJ1-3; weak D call: TRBD1 (5 bases). V lost 2 bases to trimming and J lost 0 bases, with 9 bases between them. CDR3 length: 15 amino acids. The germline CDR1 and CDR2 sequences are SGHRS and YFSETQ. The CDR3: CASSLGEYSGNTIYF. The DNA of the CDR3 is TGCGCCAGCAGCTTAGGGGAATACTCTGGAAACACCATATATTTT.

The chain's CDR3 is CASSYSTAGSPYEQYF. The DNA of the CDR3 is TGTGCCAGCAGTTACTCGACGGCAGGTTCGCCCTACGAGCAGTACTTC. The J gene is TRBJ2-7, the V gene TRBV6-5; no clear D. The germline V gene encodes CDR1 MNHEY and CDR2 SVGAGI. The CDR3 totals 16 residues. Trimming cost V 0 bases and J 2 bases, with 14 bases left between them.

J is TRBJ2-3 and V is TRBV11-3; the D call may be TRBD1 or TRBD2 (6 bases each). This CDR3 is built from 15 residues. V lost 1 base to trimming and J lost 2 bases, with 10 bases between them. Germline-derived CDR1 and CDR2 are SGHNT and YENEEA. This chain's CDR3 is CASSLAGGHTDTQYF. The CDR3 DNA reads TGTGCCAGCAGCTTAGCCGGGGGCCACACAGATACGCAGTATTTT.

The gene calls are TRBV3-1 (or the pseudogene TRBV3-2) and TRBJ1-1; TRBD1 aligns across 7 bases. The CDR3 has 17 residues. Germline-derived CDR1 and CDR2 are LGHDT and YNNKEL (reference sequence). V lost 0 bases to trimming and J lost 3 bases; unmatched junction nucleotides: 10. CDR3 protein: CASSQEPTGRPYTEAFF. Here the CDR3 DNA reads TGTGCCAGCAGCCAAGAACCGACAGGGCGCCCTTACACTGAAGCTTTCTTT.

CDR3 in amino acids: CSVGGLGFTGELFF. The CDR3 bases are TGCAGCGTTGGGGGACTAGGTTTCACCGGGGAGCTGTTTTTT. J is TRBJ2-2 and V is TRBV29-1; TRBD2 aligns across 8 bases. Germline V gene sequence: CDR1 SQVTM, CDR2 ANQGSEA. J lost 4 bases, V lost 4 bases, and 5 bases had no gene match. CDR3 length: 14 residues.

The V and J genes are TRBV5-1 and TRBJ2-7, with D uncertain. V lost 4 bases to trimming and J lost 2 bases, with 7 bases between them. This CDR3 contains 12 residues. Germline V gene sequence: CDR1 SGHRS, CDR2 YFSETQ. CDR3 sequence: CASSPDTYEQYF. For the CDR3, the DNA is TGCGCCAGCAGCCCCGACACCTACGAGCAGTACTTC.

The gene calls are TRBV18 and TRBJ1-4; possibly TRBD1 for D (6 bases). This CDR3 spans 17 amino acids. The V and J ends lost 6 bases and 5 bases respectively, with 22 bases between them. Germline CDR1 KGHSH, CDR2 LQKENI. CDR3 sequence reads: CASSDEPPGHYNEKLFF. DNA of the CDR3: TGTGCCAGCTCGGACGAGCCCCCGGGACACTACAATGAAAAACTGTTTTTT.

The rearrangement joins TRBV19 to TRBJ1-1; weak D call: TRBD1 (5 bases). Germline V CDR1 and CDR2: LNHDA, SQIVND (reference sequence). The CDR3 contains 11 residues. V gave up 6 bases and J gave up 8 bases, with 10 bases separating them. CDR3 sequence: CASRIGHEAFF. The CDR3 coding sequence is TGTGCCAGTAGGATTGGACACGAAGCTTTCTTT.